Below, one T cell receptor (beta chain) is given with its context. Its antigen is unidentified. The data originate from a study of shared clonotypes between healthy human individuals. About the research overall: A couple of female and a few male donors aged 18 to 49 were enrolled. General study results and limits: Compared with memory subsets, naive subsets generally had larger estimated richness. The low donor count limited represented genetic and exposure-history diversity.

CD45RO-negative CD8 cells positively selected for CCR7 made up the naive population, which excluded terminally differentiated effector memory CD45RA+ cells. The assay was run at deep level. Generated by immunoSEQ multiplex PCR, the TCRdb table keeps only in-frame clones and is missing some. The sample has approximately 650,000 clones; around 95% are singletons. The V gene lost 5 bases and the J gene lost 3 bases, with 13 bases spanning the gap. Germline V gene lookup returns CDR1 LNHDA and CDR2 SQIVND (reference sequence). CDR3 size: 14 residues. The V and J genes are TRBV19 and TRBJ2-5, with D perhaps TRBD1 (6 bases). Sequenced: naive CD8+ T cells sorted from blood. The TCR originated in a woman aged 25-40 years in good health. CDR3 DNA sequence: TGTGCCAGTAGTCTCCGGGACACTGAAGAGACCCAGTACTTC. Its protein is CASSLRDTEETQYF.